The rows below give T cell receptor beta chains drawn from one sample of a study of T cells in Graves' hyperthyroidism and ophthalmopathy. TCRdb itself ran the multiplex PCR reads through MiXCR, one entry per CDR3 protein. Among approximately 560,000 distinct CDR3 sequences listed, around a sixth were seen once. Sequencing was done on a sample of blood. Source of these receptors: a woman under 40 with Graves' hyperthyroidism. Each CDR3 is given with its conserved first and last residue. The order of the fields is J gene, clone size, V gene, D gene, CDR3 protein, CDR3 DNA. A D gene is named only where the DNA matches it firmly. Clone size, where shown, is once, few, many, or a class for clones that have expanded.

J: TRBJ1-1; size: many; V: TRBV2; D: NA; CDR3: CASSEVPGLNTEAFF; DNA: TGTGCCAGCAGTGAAGTCCCGGGCCTGAACACTGAAGCTTTCTTT
J: TRBJ1-1; size: many; V: TRBV12-3/TRBV12-4; D: NA; CDR3: CASNTYGDTEAFF; DNA: TGTGCCAGCAACACTTACGGGGACACTGAAGCTTTCTTT
J: TRBJ2-2; size: many; V: TRBV7-8; D: NA; CDR3: CASSHTKGTGELFF; DNA: TGTGCCAGCAGCCATACTAAGGGCACCGGGGAGCTGTTTTTT
J: TRBJ2-4; size: many; V: TRBV20-1; D: NA; CDR3: CSASDPWERQLAKNIQYF; DNA: TGCAGTGCTAGTGACCCATGGGAGCGCCAGCTAGCCAAAAACATTCAGTACTTC
J: TRBJ1-4; size: many; V: TRBV18; D: NA; CDR3: CASSPPVGKARKLFF; DNA: TGTGCCAGCTCACCACCGGTTGGCAAGGCAAGGAAACTGTTTTTT
J: TRBJ1-1; size: NA; V: TRBV5-1; D: NA; CDR3: CASSLFYGGNTEAFF; DNA: TGCGCCAGCAGCTTGTTTTACGGGGGTAACACTGAAGCTTTCTTT
J: TRBJ2-5; size: many; V: TRBV27; D: NA; CDR3: CASSSLGETQYF; DNA: TGTGCCAGCAGTTCGTTGGGGGAGACCCAGTACTTC
J: TRBJ1-2; size: many; V: TRBV6-1; D: TRBD1; CDR3: CASSVRQGRNYGYTF; DNA: TGTGCCAGCAGTGTCCGACAGGGGAGGAACTATGGCTACACCTTC
J: TRBJ2-1; size: many; V: TRBV3-1; D: TRBD1; CDR3: CASSQAGKRTGANEQFF; DNA: TGTGCCAGCAGCCAAGCCGGAAAGAGAACAGGGGCCAATGAGCAGTTCTTC
J: TRBJ1-3; size: NA; V: TRBV2; D: NA; CDR3: CASNEGWQHHSGNTIYF; DNA: TGTGCCAGCAACGAAGGGTGGCAGCATCACTCTGGAAACACCATATATTTT
J: TRBJ2-1; size: many; V: TRBV20-1; D: NA; CDR3: CSARDVLSETAYNEQFF; DNA: TGCAGTGCTAGAGATGTCCTTAGCGAGACAGCCTACAATGAGCAGTTCTTC
J: TRBJ1-2; size: NA; V: TRBV30; D: NA; CDR3: CAWSVPRWAKGYTF; DNA: TGTGCCTGGAGTGTCCCCCGGTGGGCGAAGGGCTACACCTTC
J: TRBJ1-1; size: many; V: TRBV20-1; D: NA; CDR3: CSARSEFAGFGAFF; DNA: TGCAGTGCTAGGAGTGAATTCGCGGGATTTGGTGCTTTCTTT
J: TRBJ2-3; size: NA; V: TRBV2; D: NA; CDR3: CASSYGLDASTDTQYF; DNA: TGTGCCAGCAGTTACGGTCTGGACGCTAGCACAGATACGCAGTATTTT
J: TRBJ2-4; size: NA; V: TRBV6-5; D: TRBD1; CDR3: CASSYLAGDRGIKNIQYF; DNA: TGTGCCAGCAGTTACCTCGCGGGTGACAGGGGGATCAAAAACATTCAGTACTTC
J: TRBJ1-5; size: NA; V: TRBV19; D: NA; CDR3: CASSWGGDQPQHF; DNA: TGTGCCAGTAGTTGGGGTGGGGATCAGCCCCAGCATTTT
J: TRBJ1-2; size: few; V: TRBV29-1; D: NA; CDR3: CSVVGGRDYGYTF; DNA: TGCAGCGTTGTGGGGGGGCGCGACTATGGCTACACCTTC
J: TRBJ1-2; size: NA; V: TRBV5-1; D: NA; CDR3: CASSLGQRGGYGYTF; DNA: TGCGCCAGCAGCTTGGGGCAGCGAGGCGGCTATGGCTACACCTTC
J: TRBJ2-1; size: many; V: TRBV7-9; D: TRBD2; CDR3: CASSPTSGRAEEQFF; DNA: TGTGCCAGCAGCCCTACTAGCGGGAGGGCCGAAGAGCAGTTCTTC
J: TRBJ2-1; size: many; V: TRBV5-1; D: NA; CDR3: CASKKSSYNEQFF; DNA: TGCGCCAGCAAAAAGAGCTCCTACAATGAGCAGTTCTTC
J: TRBJ2-3; size: few; V: TRBV15; D: NA; CDR3: CATSSRMALGTQYF; DNA: TGTGCCACCAGCAGTCGAATGGCCCTAGGGACGCAGTATTTT
J: TRBJ2-3; size: NA; V: TRBV7-9; D: TRBD2; CDR3: CASSLPRLAGGPDTQYF; DNA: TGTGCCAGCAGCTTACCGAGACTAGCGGGAGGCCCAGATACGCAGTATTTT
J: TRBJ2-1; size: many; V: TRBV18; D: NA; CDR3: CASSPPGKLGYNEQFF; DNA: TGTGCCAGCTCACCGCCGGGAAAACTGGGTTACAATGAGCAGTTCTTC
J: TRBJ2-5; size: NA; V: TRBV29-1; D: TRBD2; CDR3: CSVEGLAGWETQYF; DNA: TGCAGCGTTGAAGGTCTAGCGGGTTGGGAGACCCAGTACTTC
J: TRBJ2-7; size: many; V: TRBV2; D: TRBD1; CDR3: CASWTGAAYEQYF; DNA: TGTGCCAGCTGGACAGGGGCTGCCTACGAGCAGTACTTC
J: TRBJ2-2; size: many; V: TRBV11-3; D: NA; CDR3: CASSFAGIDGELFF; DNA: TGTGCCAGCAGCTTCGCAGGGATAGACGGGGAGCTGTTTTTT
J: TRBJ2-3; size: few; V: TRBV20-1; D: NA; CDR3: CSARDTRRTDTQYF; DNA: TGCAGTGCTAGAGATACTAGACGCACAGATACGCAGTATTTT
J: TRBJ2-1; size: few; V: TRBV27; D: TRBD2; CDR3: CASTGHGRGNEQFF; DNA: TGTGCCAGCACCGGTCACGGGAGGGGAAATGAGCAGTTCTTC
J: TRBJ2-5; size: many; V: TRBV12-3/TRBV12-4; D: NA; CDR3: CASSSVGGTRETQYF; DNA: TGTGCCAGCAGTTCCGTAGGGGGGACCAGAGAGACCCAGTACTTC
J: TRBJ2-3; size: few; V: TRBV9; D: TRBD2; CDR3: CASSAGTSGPTDAQYF; DNA: TGTGCCAGCAGCGCCGGGACTAGCGGACCCACAGATGCGCAGTATTTT
J: TRBJ1-1; size: NA; V: TRBV5-1; D: TRBD1; CDR3: CASSRQGGHTEAFF; DNA: TGCGCCAGCAGCCGACAGGGGGGGCACACTGAAGCTTTCTTT
J: TRBJ2-7; size: few; V: TRBV10-3; D: TRBD2; CDR3: CAISESRTSRSYEQYF; DNA: TGTGCCATCAGTGAGTCGCGGACTAGCCGCTCCTACGAGCAGTACTTC
J: TRBJ2-1; size: many; V: TRBV6-5; D: NA; CDR3: CASSYSASGADYGEQFF; DNA: TGTGCCAGCAGTTACTCGGCGTCAGGTGCGGACTACGGTGAGCAGTTCTTC
J: TRBJ2-7; size: NA; V: TRBV9; D: TRBD1; CDR3: CASSVEVMGQISYEQYF; DNA: TGTGCCAGCAGCGTAGAGGTGATGGGACAGATCTCCTACGAGCAGTACTTC
J: TRBJ1-4; size: NA; V: TRBV20-1; D: NA; CDR3: CSATTGNEKLFF; DNA: TGCAGTGCTACTACAGGGAACGAAAAACTGTTTTTT
J: TRBJ2-7; size: many; V: TRBV6-1; D: NA; CDR3: CASSEAVDYEQYF; DNA: TGTGCCAGCAGTGAAGCCGTAGACTACGAGCAGTACTTC
J: TRBJ2-7; size: NA; V: TRBV18; D: TRBD2; CDR3: CASSPISGLASHEQYF; DNA: TGTGCCAGCTCACCTATATCTGGACTAGCGTCCCACGAGCAGTACTTC
J: TRBJ2-7; size: NA; V: TRBV11-1; D: NA; CDR3: CASSSSTDIYEQYF; DNA: TGTGCCAGCAGCTCAAGTACGGACATTTACGAGCAGTACTTC
J: TRBJ2-7; size: many; V: TRBV29-1; D: NA; CDR3: CSVVLDWMQYF; DNA: TGCAGCGTTGTGCTTGACTGGATGCAGTACTTC
J: TRBJ2-3; size: many; V: TRBV13; D: NA; CDR3: CASSALRDTQYF; DNA: TGTGCCAGCAGCGCCTTGAGAGATACGCAGTATTTT
J: TRBJ2-7; size: many; V: TRBV6-2/TRBV6-3; D: NA; CDR3: CASSYSRSGPYEQYF; DNA: TGTGCCAGCAGTTACTCGAGAAGCGGGCCCTACGAGCAGTACTTC
J: TRBJ2-7; size: many; V: TRBV7-8; D: NA; CDR3: CASSLALGTPTYEQYF; DNA: TGTGCCAGCAGCTTAGCGTTGGGGACACCAACCTACGAGCAGTACTTC
J: TRBJ2-7; size: many; V: TRBV7-9; D: NA; CDR3: CASRPDRSYEQYF; DNA: TGTGCCAGCAGGCCAGACAGATCCTACGAGCAGTACTTC
J: TRBJ2-3; size: many; V: TRBV7-2; D: TRBD2; CDR3: CASSLRASGTDTQYF; DNA: TGTGCCAGCAGCTTAAGGGCTAGCGGGACAGATACGCAGTATTTT
J: TRBJ2-5; size: few; V: TRBV24-1; D: TRBD1; CDR3: CATSDYGTGVLETQYF; DNA: TGTGCCACCAGTGATTACGGGACAGGGGTATTAGAGACCCAGTACTTC
J: TRBJ1-1; size: many; V: TRBV7-9; D: TRBD1; CDR3: CASSSPRQGGFAFF; DNA: TGTGCCAGCAGCTCCCCCCGACAGGGCGGATTCGCTTTCTTT
J: TRBJ2-1; size: many; V: TRBV28; D: NA; CDR3: CASLGQAYNEQFF; DNA: TGTGCCAGCCTGGGGCAGGCTTACAATGAGCAGTTCTTC
J: TRBJ1-2; size: many; V: TRBV12-3/TRBV12-4; D: TRBD1; CDR3: CASSFGQGANYGYTF; DNA: TGTGCCAGCAGTTTTGGACAGGGGGCTAACTATGGCTACACCTTC
J: TRBJ2-7; size: many; V: TRBV9; D: TRBD1; CDR3: CASSVGGPGGTYEQYF; DNA: TGTGCCAGCAGCGTAGGCGGGCCAGGGGGCACGTACGAGCAGTACTTC
J: TRBJ2-3; size: many; V: TRBV7-2; D: TRBD2; CDR3: CASSPRDSGSSDTQYF; DNA: TGTGCCAGCAGCCCTCGGGATAGCGGGAGCTCAGATACGCAGTATTTT